This T cell receptor (beta chain) was obtained from a study of T cells in Graves' hyperthyroidism and ophthalmopathy. Researchers took RNA transcripts and amplified the TCR beta CDR3 regions from them. Initially, a first-round RT-PCR of the TCR CDR3 employed the HTBI primer set. TCRdb ran MiXCR on the multiplex PCR reads and lists one entry per CDR3 protein. The sample yields 400,000 to 550,000 distinct CDR3 sequences, 14% seen once. This clonotype was counted at least ten times. The CDR3 is 18 amino acids. V dropped 0 bases and J dropped 7; count of bases not matched to a gene: 13. Per the germline V gene, CDR1 is KGHSH and CDR2 is LQKENI.

The gene calls are TRBV18 and TRBJ1-2; 11 bases line up with TRBD1. Sequenced sample: blood. The TCR comes from a woman aged 18-30 years with Graves' hyperthyroidism. The CDR3 DNA follows: TGTGCCAGCTCACCACCGGGAAACATGGGACAGGGGGTTAGTGGCTACACCTTC. Residues: CASSPPGNMGQGVSGYTF.